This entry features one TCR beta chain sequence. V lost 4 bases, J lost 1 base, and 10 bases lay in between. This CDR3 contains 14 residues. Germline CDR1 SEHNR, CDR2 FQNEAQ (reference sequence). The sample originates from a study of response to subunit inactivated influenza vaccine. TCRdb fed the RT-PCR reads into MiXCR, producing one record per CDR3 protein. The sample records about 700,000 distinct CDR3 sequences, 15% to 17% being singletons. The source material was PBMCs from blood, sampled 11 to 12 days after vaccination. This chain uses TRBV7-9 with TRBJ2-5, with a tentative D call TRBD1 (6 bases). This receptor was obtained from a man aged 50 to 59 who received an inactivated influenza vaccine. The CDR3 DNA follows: TGTGCCAGCAGCTGGGACAAATTCCAAGAGACCCAGTACTTC. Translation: CASSWDKFQETQYF. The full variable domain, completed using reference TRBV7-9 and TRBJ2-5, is DTGVSQNPRHKITKRGQNVTFRCDPISEHNRLYWYRQTLGQGPEFLTYFQNEAQLEKSRLLSDRFSAERPKGSFSTLEIQRTEQGDSAMYLCASSWDKFQETQYFGPGTRLLVL.